The rows below give T cell receptor beta chains drawn from one sample of a study of shared clonotypes between healthy human individuals. Repertoires were generated with immunoSEQ multiplex PCR, while TCRdb's copy carries only in-frame clones and drops some. This table holds approximately 500,000 clones, around 73% found once. Sequenced input: PBMCs. The receptors stem from a woman aged 40 to 55 in good health. Some clones in this sample may be carry-over from other donors' samples. The CDR3 runs from the conserved cysteine through the conserved F or W. A D gene is named only where the DNA matches it firmly. Some rows have no size entry. The others give once, few or many, or a class for an expanded clone.

CDR3aa: CASSSGGAYNEQFF
CDR3nt: TGTGCCAGTAGTAGCGGGGGTGCCTACAATGAGCAGTTCTTC
j_gene: TRBJ2-1
d_gene: TRBD2
abundance: NA
v_gene: TRBV19

CDR3aa: CASSLRSSDRRAEAFF
CDR3nt: TGTGCCAGCAGCTTAAGGAGTTCGGACAGGCGGGCTGAAGCTTTCTTT
j_gene: TRBJ1-1
d_gene: TRBD1
abundance: NA
v_gene: TRBV11-1

CDR3aa: CSVGGGETQYF
CDR3nt: TGCAGCGTTGGAGGGGGTGAGACCCAGTACTTC
j_gene: TRBJ2-5
d_gene: NA
abundance: few
v_gene: TRBV29-1

CDR3aa: CASRRTGDYYSNQPQHF
CDR3nt: TGTGCCAGCAGGAGGACAGGCGACTATTATAGCAATCAGCCCCAGCATTTT
j_gene: TRBJ1-5
d_gene: TRBD1
abundance: NA
v_gene: TRBV2

CDR3aa: CASSLGREANNEQFF
CDR3nt: TGTGCCAGCAGCTTAGGGCGGGAGGCAAACAATGAGCAGTTCTTC
j_gene: TRBJ2-1
d_gene: TRBD2
abundance: NA
v_gene: TRBV11-3

CDR3aa: CAWSRGGKNTGELFF
CDR3nt: TGTGCCTGGAGTCGAGGAGGCAAGAACACCGGGGAGCTGTTTTTT
j_gene: TRBJ2-2
d_gene: NA
abundance: NA
v_gene: TRBV30

CDR3aa: CASTWGWFGNTIYF
CDR3nt: TGTGCCAGCACTTGGGGGTGGTTTGGAAACACCATATATTTT
j_gene: TRBJ1-3
d_gene: NA
abundance: NA
v_gene: TRBV28

CDR3aa: CSVEGLARSGELFF
CDR3nt: TGCAGCGTTGAAGGACTAGCGAGGTCCGGGGAGCTGTTTTTT
j_gene: TRBJ2-2
d_gene: TRBD2
abundance: few
v_gene: TRBV29-1

CDR3aa: CASGKQRGPTDTQYF
CDR3nt: TGCGCCAGCGGAAAACAGCGGGGACCGACAGATACGCAGTATTTT
j_gene: TRBJ2-3
d_gene: TRBD2
abundance: NA
v_gene: TRBV5-1

CDR3aa: CASSPQGTDTQYF
CDR3nt: TGTGCCAGCAGCCCACAGGGTACAGATACGCAGTATTTT
j_gene: TRBJ2-3
d_gene: NA
abundance: NA
v_gene: TRBV7-6

CDR3aa: CASSRNPTDRQYF
CDR3nt: TGTGCCAGCAGTCGCAACCCGACTGATAGGCAGTACTTC
j_gene: TRBJ2-7
d_gene: NA
abundance: few
v_gene: TRBV7-3

CDR3aa: CASRGGAPGSWTQYF
CDR3nt: TGTGCCAGCAGGGGAGGAGCCCCAGGGAGTTGGACCCAGTACTTC
j_gene: TRBJ2-5
d_gene: NA
abundance: NA
v_gene: TRBV2

CDR3aa: CSASFKNIQYF
CDR3nt: TGCAGTGCTAGTTTTAAAAACATTCAGTACTTC
j_gene: TRBJ2-4
d_gene: NA
abundance: few
v_gene: TRBV20-1

CDR3aa: CASSSSGLVGTQYF
CDR3nt: TGTGCCAGCAGCTCATCGGGACTAGTTGGGACCCAGTACTTC
j_gene: TRBJ2-5
d_gene: TRBD2
abundance: NA
v_gene: TRBV7-2

CDR3aa: CASSLKTSRVTDTQYF
CDR3nt: TGTGCCAGCAGTTTAAAGACCTCCCGGGTCACAGATACGCAGTATTTT
j_gene: TRBJ2-3
d_gene: NA
abundance: NA
v_gene: TRBV27

CDR3aa: CASSLGGSEFF
CDR3nt: TGTGCCAGCAGTTTGGGGGGGTCGGAGTTCTTC
j_gene: TRBJ2-1
d_gene: TRBD2
abundance: few
v_gene: TRBV27

CDR3aa: CASSFQRGGETQYF
CDR3nt: TGTGCCAGCAGCTTTCAGCGGGGGGGGGAGACCCAGTACTTC
j_gene: TRBJ2-5
d_gene: TRBD2
abundance: NA
v_gene: TRBV7-2

CDR3aa: CASSFGVSGNQPQHF
CDR3nt: TGTGCCAGCAGTTTCGGGGTGTCGGGCAATCAGCCCCAGCATTTT
j_gene: TRBJ1-5
d_gene: NA
abundance: NA
v_gene: TRBV27

CDR3aa: CATQDLRNEKLFF
CDR3nt: TGTGCCACCCAGGACCTAAGGAATGAAAAACTGTTTTTT
j_gene: TRBJ1-4
d_gene: NA
abundance: NA
v_gene: TRBV19

CDR3aa: CASSYSRAGQETQYF
CDR3nt: TGTGCCAGCAGTTACTCTCGGGCAGGACAAGAGACCCAGTACTTC
j_gene: TRBJ2-5
d_gene: NA
abundance: once
v_gene: TRBV6-6

CDR3aa: CASTRATGISYEQYF
CDR3nt: TGTGCCAGCACCCGGGCGACAGGGATCTCCTACGAGCAGTACTTC
j_gene: TRBJ2-7
d_gene: NA
abundance: NA
v_gene: TRBV21-1

CDR3aa: CASSIAPKETQYF
CDR3nt: TGTGCCAGTAGTATAGCCCCCAAGGAGACCCAGTACTTC
j_gene: TRBJ2-5
d_gene: NA
abundance: NA
v_gene: TRBV19

CDR3aa: CASSENGREVDEQYF
CDR3nt: TGTGCCAGCAGCGAGAATGGCAGGGAGGTTGACGAGCAGTACTTC
j_gene: TRBJ2-7
d_gene: NA
abundance: NA
v_gene: TRBV2

CDR3aa: CASKRSYYNEQFF
CDR3nt: TGTGCCAGCAAGCGAAGCTACTACAATGAGCAGTTCTTC
j_gene: TRBJ2-1
d_gene: NA
abundance: NA
v_gene: TRBV2

CDR3aa: CASSLYSRGNSPLHF
CDR3nt: TGTGCCAGCAGCTTATACAGCCGGGGGAATTCACCCCTCCACTTT
j_gene: TRBJ1-6
d_gene: NA
abundance: once
v_gene: TRBV5-4

CDR3aa: CASRLIGPLADYNEQFF
CDR3nt: TGTGCCAGCAGGTTAATTGGCCCGTTGGCAGACTACAATGAGCAGTTCTTC
j_gene: TRBJ2-1
d_gene: NA
abundance: NA
v_gene: TRBV28

CDR3aa: CASSPWGGRSGEQFF
CDR3nt: TGTGCCAGCAGCCCCTGGGGCGGGAGATCTGGGGAGCAGTTCTTC
j_gene: TRBJ2-1
d_gene: TRBD2
abundance: NA
v_gene: TRBV7-3

CDR3aa: CASRFPLTGPTEAFF
CDR3nt: TGTGCAAGTCGCTTCCCTCTGACAGGGCCCACTGAAGCTTTCTTT
j_gene: TRBJ1-1
d_gene: NA
abundance: NA
v_gene: TRBV12-2

CDR3aa: CASSSQGGDTEAFF
CDR3nt: TGTGCCAGCAGCTCACAGGGTGGCGACACTGAAGCTTTCTTT
j_gene: TRBJ1-1
d_gene: NA
abundance: NA
v_gene: TRBV9

CDR3aa: CASSALTSGSLNEQFF
CDR3nt: TGCGCCAGCAGCGCCTTGACTAGCGGGAGTCTCAATGAGCAGTTCTTC
j_gene: TRBJ2-1
d_gene: TRBD2
abundance: NA
v_gene: TRBV5-1

CDR3aa: CASSLSGRAAETQYF
CDR3nt: TGTGCCAGCAGCTTGAGCGGGAGGGCCGCGGAGACCCAGTACTTC
j_gene: TRBJ2-5
d_gene: TRBD2
abundance: NA
v_gene: TRBV5-8

CDR3aa: CASSLVGTGTQETQYF
CDR3nt: TGCGCCAGCAGCTTGGTCGGGACAGGGACGCAGGAGACCCAGTACTTC
j_gene: TRBJ2-5
d_gene: TRBD1
abundance: few
v_gene: TRBV5-1

CDR3aa: CASSGDGGGLQPQHF
CDR3nt: TGTGCCAGCAGTGGGGACGGAGGGGGCCTTCAGCCCCAGCATTTT
j_gene: TRBJ1-5
d_gene: TRBD1
abundance: many
v_gene: TRBV2

CDR3aa: CASSSGTGSTNEKLFF
CDR3nt: TGTGCCAGCAGCTCCGGGACAGGGTCAACTAATGAAAAACTGTTTTTT
j_gene: TRBJ1-4
d_gene: TRBD1
abundance: NA
v_gene: TRBV7-9

CDR3aa: CAISIPGHPYEQYF
CDR3nt: TGTGCCATCAGCATTCCGGGACACCCATACGAGCAGTACTTC
j_gene: TRBJ2-7
d_gene: NA
abundance: NA
v_gene: TRBV10-3

CDR3aa: CASSPGTVQETQYF
CDR3nt: TGTGCCAGCTCACCCGGGACAGTACAAGAGACCCAGTACTTC
j_gene: TRBJ2-5
d_gene: TRBD1
abundance: few
v_gene: TRBV18

CDR3aa: CASSRPLIGHRGITEAFF
CDR3nt: TGTGCCAGCAGCCGCCCCCTCATTGGCCATCGGGGGATCACTGAAGCTTTCTTT
j_gene: TRBJ1-1
d_gene: NA
abundance: NA
v_gene: TRBV7-9

CDR3aa: CASSTSADTYEQYF
CDR3nt: TGTGCCAGTAGTACTTCTGCCGACACCTACGAGCAGTACTTC
j_gene: TRBJ2-7
d_gene: NA
abundance: NA
v_gene: TRBV19

CDR3aa: CASSPTGMGRGVETQYF
CDR3nt: TGTGCCAGCAGCCCCACGGGGATGGGGAGAGGAGTAGAGACCCAGTACTTC
j_gene: TRBJ2-5
d_gene: NA
abundance: NA
v_gene: TRBV7-2